This record looks at one T cell receptor beta chain sequence and its context. Its specificity is not known. Germline CDR1 and CDR2: SGHNT and YYREEE (reference sequence). With V trimmed by 5 bases and J by 5 bases, 9 bases remained unmatched. This CDR3 spans 14 amino acids. This specimen comes from a study of lymphopenia after photon versus proton radiotherapy. General study points: Post-nadir diversity loss with photons came from oligoclonal expansion, particularly CD8+ Temra cells. Under photons, naive T cells and diversity fell while effector/memory populations rose.

TCRdb's copy holds only in-frame clones and misses some; the assay was immunoSEQ multiplex PCR. Of about 22,000 clones in the sample, about 89% were seen once. Material: peripheral blood, obtained from a patient treated with proton-based radiotherapy. The chain couples TRBV5-4 to TRBJ1-2; 7 nucleotides align to TRBD1. This TCR derives from an elderly man with esophageal cancer. The CDR3 DNA reads TGTGCCAGCAGTCGGACCGGGACAGATTATGGCTACACCTTC. Amino acids: CASSRTGTDYGYTF.